One and the same sample provided the 5 T cell receptor beta chains below, sequenced in a study of blood T cell repertoires in COVID-19. The method was immunoSEQ multiplex PCR; TCRdb's version includes in-frame clones alone and lacks a portion of them. In the table there are around 220,000 clones, 85% to 90% of which are singletons. Sequencing was done on a sample of peripheral blood. These receptors were taken from a man in his fifties or sixties with acute or convalescent COVID-19.

V and J are TRBV9 and TRBJ1-2; TRBD1 is a possible D gene (5 bases). V lost 1 base and J lost 4, with 11 bases in between. The CDR3 loop spans 14 amino acids. The V gene's germline CDR1 is SGDLS and CDR2 YYNGEE. The CDR3 DNA follows: TGTGCCAGCAGCGTACCCGGGACTCCCTATGGCTACACCTTC. It translates to CASSVPGTPYGYTF.

The CDR3, as DNA: TGTGCCAGCAGTTCCTCCGGTGAAGCTTTCTTT. It encodes CASSSSGEAFF. This rearrangement joins TRBV6-5 to TRBJ1-1; no clear D. Germline values: CDR1 MNHEY, CDR2 SVGAGI. This CDR3 has 11 amino acids. Trimming took 4 bases from V and 7 from J, leaving 7 bases between them.

This clone was observed a few times. The genes are TRBV19 and TRBJ1-2; maybe TRBD1 (5 bases). Looked up from germline, CDR1 is LNHDA and CDR2 is SQIVND (reference sequence). The CDR3 has 15 amino acids. The germline V and J ends were trimmed by 9 bases and 5 bases, with 22 bases remaining between them. In DNA, the CDR3 is TGTGCCAGCCTATCCCGGGGGAACGGGGGGTATGGCTACACCTTC. This translates into CASLSRGNGGYGYTF.

The chain combines TRBV24-1 with TRBJ2-3, with D tentatively TRBD2 (6 bases). With 4 bases removed from V and 3 bases from J, the gap between germline ends came to 10 bases. This CDR3 spans 14 amino acids. In germline, CDR1 is KGHDR, CDR2 SFDVKD. The CDR3 nucleotides read TGTGCCACCAGTGACTCGGGACTGACAGATACGCAGTATTTT. This translates into CATSDSGLTDTQYF.

The V gene is TRBV3-1 (or the pseudogene TRBV3-2), the J gene TRBJ2-7; 7 bases agree with TRBD1. The CDR3 is made up of 14 amino acids. Germline assignment: CDR1 LGHDT and CDR2 YNNKEL (reference sequence). V shed 1 base and J 5 bases; nucleotides not matched to a gene: 5. In DNA form, the CDR3 reads TGTGCCAGCAGCCAAGGACAGGGCGGTGACGAGCAGTACTTC. It yields the protein CASSQGQGGDEQYF.